The 27 T cell receptor beta chains in this list originate from one sample, sequenced in a study of T cell repertoires in cytomegalovirus infection (dated 2019 in TCRdb). What these receptors recognize is not known. The sequencing machine was an Illumina HiSeq 1500. TCRdb trimmed the raw reads at Q25, called clones with MiXCR and kept productive beta chains. Every distinct CDR3 protein forms one entry, paired with its most common genes and DNA. The sample table shows approximately 260,000 distinct CDR3 sequences, and approximately 22% are seen once. Approximately 20% of the sample belongs to the ten largest clones. Taken with the paper, the label for treatment or condition translates to: in vitro stimulation with specific CMV peptide epitopes to enrich CMV-specific T cells. The material sequenced was cultured PBMCs, taken from culture after CMV antigen stimulation. These receptors all come from a human donor in good health (CMV status not recorded). Some clones in this sample may be carry-over from other donors' samples.

As for this clonotype: An end of the junction differs from the germline gene, which may be a read error. V is TRBV4-1 and J is TRBJ1-1; TRBD1 agrees at 7 bases. The CDR3 totals 15 residues. Germline-derived CDR1 and CDR2 are MGHRA and YSYEKL. CDR3 DNA sequence: TGTGCCAGCAGCCAAAGAACAGGGGTGAACACTGAAGCTTTCTTT. Translation gives CASSQRTGVNTEAFF.

This clonotype appeared many times. One end of the junction does not line up with germline, which may come from a read error. The chain combines TRBV7-7 with TRBJ2-2; TRBD2 matches 10 bases. The germline V gene encodes CDR1 SSHAT and CDR2 FNYEAQ (reference sequence). The CDR3 contains 16 residues. CDR3 nucleotides: TGTGCTAGCAGCCCCTCACTAGCGGGAAGCACCGGGGAGCTGTTTTTT. Its protein product is CASSPSLAGSTGELFF.

V gene TRBV30 combines with J gene TRBJ2-1; 9 bases map to TRBD2. Unmatched junction bases numbered 7, after V lost 4 bases and J lost 0 bases. CDR3 length: 16 residues. Looked up from germline, CDR1 is GTSNPN and CDR2 is SVGIG (reference sequence). The CDR3 is CAWTGTSLSSYNEQFF. For the CDR3, the DNA is TGTGCCTGGACCGGGACTAGCCTCAGCTCCTACAATGAGCAGTTCTTC. Combining the CDR3 with reference TRBV30 and TRBJ2-1 gives the whole variable domain SQTIHQWPATLVQPVGSPLSLECTVEGTSNPNLYWYRQAAGRGLQLLFYSVGIGQISSEVPQNLSASRPQDRQFILSSKKLLLSDSGFYLCAWTGTSLSSYNEQFFGPGTRLTVL.

The CDR3 loop reads CSVTRLAGSYNEQFF. The CDR3 coding sequence is TGCAGTGTGACCCGGCTAGCGGGTTCCTACAATGAGCAGTTCTTC. This chain links TRBV20-1 with TRBJ2-1; TRBD2 agrees at 8 bases. The CDR3 has 15 residues. Germline assignment: CDR1 DFQATT and CDR2 SNEGSKA (reference sequence). V lost 7 bases to trimming and J lost 1 base; unmatched junction nucleotides: 9.

The sample holds a few counts of this clonotype. This rearrangement joins TRBV6-5 to TRBJ2-5, with TRBD1 matching over 10 bases. The J segment lost 1 base and the V segment lost 2 bases, leaving 4 bases of the junction unmatched. The CDR3 spans 16 residues. From germline, CDR1 is MNHEY and CDR2 SVGAGI. CDR3 sequence (DNA): TGTGCCAGCAGTTACGGGACAGGGGAACTCCAAGAGACCCAGTACTTC. Amino acid sequence: CASSYGTGELQETQYF.

The CDR3 protein is CASSQTATQYF. For the CDR3, the DNA is TGTGCCAGCAGCCAGACGGCGACCCAGTACTTC. The chain combines TRBV14 with TRBJ2-5; D is unclear. V lost 3 bases and J 7 bases, leaving 6 bases between the germline ends. The CDR3 loop spans 11 amino acids. Per germline, CDR1 SGHDN and CDR2 FVKESK.

This clonotype was recorded once. The rearrangement uses TRBV30 and TRBJ1-1; no firm D call. This CDR3 comprises 13 residues. The V gene lost 3 bases and the J gene lost 1 base, with 9 bases spanning the gap. Germline loops: CDR1 GTSNPN, CDR2 SVGIG (reference sequence). The CDR3 DNA is TGTGCCTGGAGGGAATCGGCGAACACTGAAGCTTTCTTT. Its protein product is CAWRESANTEAFF.

The chain is built from TRBV28 and TRBJ1-6, with D uncertain. V was pared by 3 bases and J by 0 bases, with 6 bases between. The CDR3 is 15 amino acids. Looked up from germline, CDR1 is MDHEN and CDR2 is SYDVKM. The CDR3 spells CASSLVSSYNSPLHF. DNA of the CDR3: TGTGCCAGCAGTTTGGTCAGCTCCTATAATTCACCCCTCCACTTT. Supplemented by reference TRBV28 and TRBJ1-6, the full variable domain reads DVKVTQSSRYLVKRTGEKVFLECVQDMDHENMFWYRQDPGLGLRLIYFSYDVKMKEKGDIPEGYSVSREKKERFSLILESASTNQTSMYLCASSLVSSYNSPLHFGNGTRLTVT.

The chain's CDR3 is CASSPIAGGLLETQYF. DNA of the CDR3: TGTGCCAGCAGCCCCATCGCGGGAGGTTTATTAGAGACCCAGTACTTC. The V and J genes are TRBV11-2 and TRBJ2-5, with TRBD2 matching over 8 bases. Looked up from germline, CDR1 is SGHAT and CDR2 is FQNNGV. This CDR3 is built from 16 residues. V lost 5 bases and J lost 4; bases outside the gene matches: 12.

V is TRBV27 and J is TRBJ2-2; no definite D call. The CDR3 loop spans 13 amino acids. V lost 6 bases and J lost 6, with 11 bases in between. The germline V gene encodes CDR1 MNHEY and CDR2 SMNVEV (reference sequence). Here the CDR3 DNA reads TGTGCCAGCAGCCGCCTCAGGCCCGGGGAGCTGTTTTTT. Translated: CASSRLRPGELFF.

As regards this clonotype: Likely a read error: the CDR3 ends without its conserved phenylalanine or tryptophan. This chain connects TRBV19 to TRBJ1-2; D gene ambiguous. V was pared by 7 bases and J by 4 bases, with 13 bases between. The germline V gene has CDR1 LNHDA and CDR2 SQIVND (reference sequence). This CDR3 contains 13 residues. The CDR3 reads CASTTRATYGYTI. The CDR3 nucleotides read TGTGCCAGTACCACACGGGCAACCTATGGCTACACCATC.

This clonotype was seen many times. This sequence joins TRBV11-3 and TRBJ2-1, with 7 positions matching TRBD1. With 1 base clipped from V and 8 bases from J, the junction kept 5 bases outside the gene matches. The germline V gene encodes CDR1 SGHNT and CDR2 YENEEA. This CDR3 has 14 amino acids. CDR3 region: CASSLGQGFDEQFF. As DNA, the CDR3 is TGTGCCAGCAGCTTAGGACAGGGATTCGATGAGCAGTTCTTC. Based on the CDR3 plus reference TRBV11-3 and TRBJ2-1, the full variable domain is EAGVVQSPRYKIIEKKQPVAFWCNPISGHNTLYWYLQNLGQGPELLIRYENEEAVDDSQLPKDRFSAERLKGVDSTLKIQPAELGDSAVYLCASSLGQGFDEQFFGPGTRLTVL.

This clonotype came up many times. V gene TRBV7-2 combines with J gene TRBJ2-1, with 8 bases fitting TRBD2. The CDR3 spans 13 residues. CDR1 is SGHTA and CDR2 is FQGNSA in the germline V gene. V dropped 10 bases and J dropped 0; count of bases not matched to a gene: 2. CDR3 protein: CATGGGSYNEQFF. In nucleotides, the CDR3 is TGTGCCACCGGGGGGGGCTCCTACAATGAGCAGTTCTTC.

This clonotype was counted between two and nine times. J is TRBJ1-5 and V is TRBV6-6, with 9 positions matching TRBD1. This CDR3 has 17 amino acids. The V and J ends lost 8 bases and 0 bases, in that order; junction bases with no gene match: 11. Germline V gene data show CDR1 as MNHNY and CDR2 as SVGAGI (reference sequence). CDR3 region: CASLRDRVIGSNQPQHF. In nucleotides, the CDR3 is TGTGCCAGCCTCCGGGACAGGGTTATAGGTAGCAATCAGCCCCAGCATTTT.

In this sample, this clonotype turned up many times. The chain recombines TRBV7-2 with TRBJ1-3; D is unclear. V was clipped by 0 bases and J by 4 bases, with 4 bases between them. The germline CDR1 and CDR2 sequences are SGHTA and FQGNSA. This CDR3 region has 13 residues. CDR3 in DNA: TGTGCCAGCAGCTTAGCGGGAGGAAACACCATATATTTT. The encoded protein is CASSLAGGNTIYF.

This clonotype has more than one count but fewer than ten. This chain links TRBV7-9 with TRBJ2-3; D is possibly TRBD1 (6 bases). The germline gives CDR1 SEHNR, CDR2 FQNEAQ (reference sequence). The germline V and J ends were trimmed by 8 bases and 0 bases, with 15 bases remaining between them. The CDR3 has 15 residues. CDR3 sequence reads: CASGGLQTSTDTQYF. The CDR3 DNA is TGTGCCAGCGGGGGCCTGCAGACTAGCACAGATACGCAGTATTTT.

In its sample, this clonotype was seen a few times. The V gene is TRBV15, the J gene TRBJ2-1, with D maybe TRBD2 (6 bases). Trimming stripped 0 bases from V and 5 bases from J, with 14 bases between. Germline V CDR1 and CDR2: LNHNV, YYDKDF (reference sequence). CDR3 length: 16 amino acids. DNA for the CDR3: TGTGCCACCAGCAGAGAACCCCGGGGGAAGCACAATGAGCAGTTCTTC. Amino acids: CATSREPRGKHNEQFF.

This sequence joins TRBV20-1 and TRBJ2-1, with 12 bases aligning to TRBD2. Trimming took 6 bases from V and 7 from J; bases not matched to a gene: 10. Germline V lookup: CDR1 DFQATT, CDR2 SNEGSKA (reference sequence). The CDR3 is made up of 15 amino acids. CDR3 in amino acids: CSAAGLAGLFNEQFF. The CDR3 DNA sequence: TGCAGTGCCGCGGGACTAGCGGGTTTGTTTAATGAGCAGTTCTTC.

This clonotype came up many times. The genes are TRBV7-2 and TRBJ2-1; 15 nucleotides agree with TRBD2. The J segment lost 11 bases and the V segment lost 3 bases, leaving 2 bases of the junction unmatched. CDR3 length: 14 amino acids. Germline V gene data show CDR1 as SGHTA and CDR2 as FQGNSA. CDR3 bases: TGTGCCAGCAGCTTGGGACTAGCGGGAGGCAAGCAGTTCTTC. It yields the protein CASSLGLAGGKQFF.

V gene TRBV6-2 or TRBV6-3 combines with J gene TRBJ2-3, with TRBD2 matching over 9 bases. Germline V gives CDR1 MNHEY, CDR2 SVGEGT. The CDR3 runs 14 residues. Losses at the gene ends were 6 bases for V and 4 bases for J; bases not matched to a gene: 5. In nucleotides, the CDR3 is TGTGCCAGCAGAGACTTAGCGGGAGCAGATACGCAGTATTTT. It is translated as CASRDLAGADTQYF.

The chain has TRBV5-1 and TRBJ1-1; D not certain. The CDR3 totals 17 residues. From germline, CDR1 is SGHRS and CDR2 YFSETQ. Trimming left V 0 bases short and J 4 bases short, with 19 bases between. The CDR3 reads CASSLGLSVREFTEAFF. DNA of the CDR3: TGCGCCAGCAGCTTGGGTCTAAGTGTAAGGGAATTCACTGAAGCTTTCTTT.

This CDR3 is CASSYRKFSANEKLFF. DNA for the CDR3: TGTGCCAGCAGTTACCGGAAGTTTTCAGCTAATGAAAAACTGTTTTTT. This sequence joins TRBV6-5 and TRBJ1-4, with D uncertain. V was pared by 2 bases and J by 3 bases, with 13 bases between. Germline CDR1 reads MNHEY; CDR2 reads SVGAGI. The CDR3 has 16 residues.

This clonotype turned up a few times. The chain joins TRBV7-8 to TRBJ1-5; no firm D call. The CDR3 loop spans 16 amino acids. Germline CDR1 and CDR2: SGHVS and FQNEAQ. V shed 1 base and J shed 0 bases, with 10 bases lying between them. The DNA of the CDR3 is TGTGCCAGCAGCTTAGTGGGGAGGGATAGCAATCAGCCCCAGCATTTT. Protein: CASSLVGRDSNQPQHF.

This clonotype was counted at least ten times. V is TRBV12-3 or TRBV12-4 and J is TRBJ2-5, with D unclear. V lost 2 bases, J lost 4 bases, and 5 bases lay in between. This CDR3 is 12 amino acids long. CDR3 DNA sequence: TGTGCCAGCAGTTTACTAGGAGAGACCCAGTACTTC. It codes for CASSLLGETQYF.

This chain links TRBV3-1 with TRBJ2-5; 7 nucleotides align to TRBD2. The germline gives CDR1 LGHDT, CDR2 YNNKEL (reference sequence). Unmatched junction bases numbered 8, after V lost 2 bases and J lost 2 bases. This CDR3 has 16 amino acids. CDR3 DNA: TGTGCCAGCAGCCAACCCAGCGGGACGGGACAAGAGACCCAGTACTTC. Protein product: CASSQPSGTGQETQYF.

V and J are TRBV5-4 and TRBJ2-1; 14 bases are a match to TRBD2. The CDR3 runs 17 residues. Trimming took 0 bases from V and 10 from J; bases not matched to a gene: 9. Germline V gene lookup returns CDR1 SGHNT and CDR2 YYREEE (reference sequence). DNA for the CDR3: TGTGCCAGCAGCTTGGGGGGGACTAGCGGGAGAACTTGGGAGCAGTTCTTC. This encodes CASSLGGTSGRTWEQFF.

The chain is built from TRBV9 and TRBJ2-7; 15 bases agree with TRBD2. Germline V CDR1 and CDR2: SGDLS, YYNGEE. The CDR3 covers 16 residues. The V gene end was trimmed by 4 bases and the J gene end by 5 bases; junction bases not matched to a gene: 7. In DNA, the CDR3 is TGTGCCAGCAGCTCCGCAGGGACTAGCGGGAGGCACGAGCAGTACTTC. This encodes CASSSAGTSGRHEQYF.